This TCR beta chain was retrieved from a study of prognosis after radiotherapy for stage I lung cancer. A remark on this clonotype: Given the absence of the conserved phenylalanine or tryptophan at the CDR3 end, a read error is likely.

Germline lookup yields CDR1 SGHVS and CDR2 FQNEAQ. This CDR3 has 15 amino acids. V lost 5 bases, J lost 7 bases, and 18 bases lay in between. The study amplified the TCR beta CDR3 region from genomic DNA. This amplification was carried out by two rounds of multiplex PCR. Gene-specific TRBV and TRBJ primers were used in PCR round one. TCRdb re-called the multiplex PCR reads with MiXCR, one entry per CDR3 protein. This table has tens of thousands of distinct CDR3 sequences, around 42% appearing once. The V call is TRBV7-8, the J call TRBJ1-5; a possible D gene is TRBD1 (5 bases). The sequence was collected from a donor at least 50 years old with non-small cell lung cancer. The material was PBMCs, obtained before or after stereotactic body radiation therapy (not recorded which). CDR3 bases: TGTGCCAGCAGCCCGGGCAACCAGGGAAAACAGCCCCAGCATTCT. This gives the protein CASSPGNQGKQPQHS.